Below are 25 T cell receptor beta chains sequenced from a single sample in a study of cytomegalovirus exposure and HLA in healthy donors. The PCR had 60 Vbeta and 13 Jbeta primers. Measured with immunoSEQ multiplex PCR; TCRdb has only the in-frame clones, and not every one. In the table there are 85,000 to 90,000 clones, roughly 66% of which are singletons. The material sequenced was PBMCs. Every receptor here comes from a man under 40 in good health and CMV-seronegative.

This clone was recorded a few times. The chain is built from TRBV4-2 and TRBJ1-3; possibly TRBD1 for D (6 bases). Per the germline V gene, CDR1 is LGHNA and CDR2 is YNFKEQ. Trimming took 2 bases from V and 4 from J, leaving 18 bases between them. The CDR3 spans 17 residues. The CDR3 loop reads CASSQLLRGPIGNTIYF. The CDR3 coding sequence is TGTGCCAGCAGCCAATTACTCAGGGGTCCGATAGGAAACACCATATATTTT.

This clone occurred a few times. V is TRBV2 and J is TRBJ2-7; no reliable D call. V gave up 7 bases and J gave up 3 bases, with 7 bases separating them. The V gene's germline CDR1 is SNHLY and CDR2 FYNNEI. The CDR3 runs 11 residues. CDR3 nucleotide sequence: TGTGCCAGCACGCTAGACTACGAGCAGTACTTC. Translated, it gives CASTLDYEQYF.

There are a few counts of this clone. J is TRBJ1-3 and V is TRBV5-1; a possible D gene is TRBD1 (6 bases). The length of the CDR3 is 16 residues. The V gene lost 3 bases and the J gene lost 0 bases, with 13 bases spanning the gap. CDR1 and CDR2 (germline): SGHRS, YFSETQ. In nucleotides, the CDR3 is TGCGCCAGCAGCTGGTCTACAGGGAGCTCTGGAAACACCATATATTTT. Its protein product is CASSWSTGSSGNTIYF.

The CDR3 bases are TGTGCCAGCAGTGGGACTCTAGGAGACTTCAATCAGCCCCAGCATTTT. Its protein product is CASSGTLGDFNQPQHF. This chain connects TRBV2 to TRBJ1-5; D is ambiguous. V lost 4 bases to trimming and J lost 3 bases, with 16 bases between them. The CDR3 is 16 residues long. Germline V gene sequence: CDR1 SNHLY, CDR2 FYNNEI.

This clone is a singleton in its sample. The chain joins TRBV13 to TRBJ1-1, with 7 bases aligning to TRBD1. The V gene end was trimmed by 5 bases and the J gene end by 4 bases; junction bases not matched to a gene: 7. The CDR3 runs 14 residues. Germline V CDR1 and CDR2: PRHDT, FYEKMQ (reference sequence). The CDR3 region has the DNA TGTGCCAGCAGCCCCTCAGGGGGTAGCACTGAAGCTTTCTTT. The encoded protein is CASSPSGGSTEAFF.

The V call is TRBV9, the J call TRBJ1-1, with D unresolved. V was shortened by 2 bases and J by 4 bases, with 15 bases between the two germline ends. CDR3 size: 15 residues. The germline CDR1 and CDR2 sequences are SGDLS and YYNGEE. CDR3 bases: TGTGCCAGCAGCGTGACACCCGTCTGGGCCACTGAAGCTTTCTTT. Encoded protein: CASSVTPVWATEAFF.

This clone occurred once. The rearrangement uses TRBV9 and TRBJ2-2, with 14 bases aligning to TRBD2. V lost 4 bases and J lost 4; bases outside the gene matches: 15. This CDR3 has 20 residues. CDR1 is SGDLS, CDR2 YYNGEE, per germline. The chain's CDR3 is CASSPGTSGSIGRGTGELFF. The CDR3 DNA is TGTGCCAGCAGCCCGGGGACTAGCGGGAGTATTGGGCGCGGCACCGGGGAGCTGTTTTTT.

The chain uses TRBV11-3 and TRBJ2-3; 10 nucleotides align to TRBD2. CDR1 and CDR2 from the germline V gene are SGHNT and YENEEA. The CDR3 loop spans 15 amino acids. V lost 3 bases and J lost 3; bases outside the gene matches: 3. The CDR3 nucleotides read TGTGCCAGCAGCTTGAGCGGGAGGGGAACAGATACGCAGTATTTT. Its translation is CASSLSGRGTDTQYF.

The CDR3 reads CASSADSGNGYTF. The CDR3 bases are TGTGCCAGCAGCGCCGATTCAGGGAATGGCTACACCTTC. This chain links TRBV7-9 with TRBJ1-2; maybe TRBD1 (5 bases). Germline V lookup: CDR1 SEHNR, CDR2 FQNEAQ (reference sequence). The CDR3 has 13 amino acids. Trimming shortened V by 5 bases and J by 6 bases, and 13 bases separated the two germline ends.

The chain has TRBV15 and TRBJ2-7, with D maybe TRBD1 (6 bases). The CDR3 has 15 residues. Trimming removed 1 base at V and 2 bases at J, with 12 bases between. The germline gives CDR1 LNHNV, CDR2 YYDKDF (reference sequence). CDR3 nucleotides: TGTGCCACCAGCAGAGGGGCCGGGACAACCTACGAGCAGTACTTC. This sequence encodes CATSRGAGTTYEQYF.

The chain employs TRBV5-4 and TRBJ2-7; TRBD1 is a possible D gene (6 bases). V lost 5 bases and J lost 3, with 15 bases in between. The length of the CDR3 is 14 residues. Germline CDR1 reads SGHNT; CDR2 reads YYREEE (reference sequence). The CDR3 reads CASRRAGALYEQYF. The CDR3 nucleotides read TGTGCCAGCAGAAGGGCAGGGGCCCTCTACGAGCAGTACTTC.

The chain combines TRBV9 with TRBJ2-3; possibly TRBD2 for D (6 bases). Germline V gene lookup returns CDR1 SGDLS and CDR2 YYNGEE. This CDR3 spans 15 amino acids. Between the trimmed V and J ends, which lost 2 bases and 5 bases, there was a span of 15 bases. CDR3 sequence (DNA): TGTGCCAGCAGCGTTGGAGGGACTCGGGGAGATACGCAGTATTTT. It yields the protein CASSVGGTRGDTQYF.

There are a few counts of this clone. The chain combines TRBV4-2 with TRBJ2-1; 8 bases are a match to TRBD2. CDR3 length equals 16 residues. The germline V gene encodes CDR1 LGHNA and CDR2 YNFKEQ. V trimming: 0 bases; J trimming: 4 bases; junction bases outside the gene matches: 5. CDR3 sequence (DNA): TGTGCCAGCAGCCAAGATCTCGGGGGGGAGTACAATGAGCAGTTCTTC. Protein product: CASSQDLGGEYNEQFF.

The chain carries TRBV4-3 and TRBJ1-1, with unresolved D. Germline V gene lookup returns CDR1 LGHNA and CDR2 YSLEER. There are 14 residues in the CDR3. V was cut by 0 bases and J by 4 bases, with 9 bases left in between. The DNA of the CDR3 is TGCGCCAGCAGCCAAGATACAGAGATCACTGAAGCTTTCTTT. It specifies CASSQDTEITEAFF.

The J gene is TRBJ2-3, the V gene TRBV6-4; 8 positions match TRBD2. The CDR3 runs 14 residues. V lost 3 bases to trimming and J lost 1 base; unmatched junction nucleotides: 0. The V gene's germline CDR1 is MRHNA and CDR2 SNTAGT. CDR3 DNA sequence: TGTGCCAGCAGTGAAGCGGGGGGCACAGATACGCAGTATTTT. It encodes CASSEAGGTDTQYF.

The chain's CDR3 is CAIQGSINTGELFF. The CDR3 DNA is TGTGCCATCCAGGGGAGTATTAACACCGGGGAGCTGTTTTTT. The rearrangement uses TRBV10-3 and TRBJ2-2; D is possibly TRBD1 (6 bases). The CDR3 contains 14 residues. Trimming cost V 8 bases and J 2 bases, with 12 bases left between them. Looked up from germline, CDR1 is ENHRY and CDR2 is SYGVKD.

The CDR3 coding sequence is TGTGCCAGCAGTCCGACAGGTAACAATGAGCAGTTCTTC. Encoded protein: CASSPTGNNEQFF. The V gene is TRBV27, the J gene TRBJ2-1; the D gene is possibly TRBD1 (6 bases). V lost 5 bases and J 5 bases, leaving 10 bases between the germline ends. The CDR3 extends over 13 amino acids. Germline-derived CDR1 and CDR2 are MNHEY and SMNVEV (reference sequence).

This clone was seen more than once but under ten times. This chain uses TRBV4-1 with TRBJ1-2; D uncertain. This CDR3 is built from 14 residues. V dropped 0 bases and J dropped 8 bases, with 13 bases sitting between them. CDR1 MGHRA and CDR2 YSYEKL come from the germline V gene. The CDR3 protein is CASSQDEVVPGYTF. The DNA of the CDR3 is TGCGCCAGCAGCCAAGATGAGGTGGTACCCGGCTACACCTTC.

Here the CDR3 reads CASSVYRESYGYTF. The CDR3 DNA reads as TGTGCCAGCAGCGTATACAGGGAGAGCTATGGCTACACCTTC. The genes are TRBV7-2 and TRBJ1-2; D might be TRBD1 (6 bases). Germline CDR1 and CDR2: SGHTA and FQGNSA. The V and J ends lost 5 bases and 4 bases respectively, with 14 bases between them. This CDR3 has 14 residues.

The J gene is TRBJ1-2, the V gene TRBV5-6, with unresolved D. This CDR3 region has 12 residues. Germline CDR1 is SGHDT and CDR2 is YYEEEE. Trimming cost V 5 bases and J 3 bases, with 8 bases left between them. In DNA form, the CDR3 reads TGTGCCAGCAGGTGGGGAGACTATGGCTACACCTTC. Residues: CASRWGDYGYTF.

This clone was detected only a few times. The rearrangement links TRBV19 to TRBJ1-4; 8 nucleotides line up with TRBD1. CDR1 and CDR2 from the germline V gene are LNHDA and SQIVND (reference sequence). The CDR3 contains 14 residues. V lost 3 bases, J lost 8 bases, and 5 bases stayed unmatched. The chain's CDR3 is CASSIQGAREKLFF. DNA of the CDR3: TGTGCCAGTAGTATTCAGGGGGCCAGGGAAAAACTGTTTTTT.

This clone showed up just a few times. The chain carries TRBV25-1 and TRBJ1-1; no definite D call. The CDR3 is 14 amino acids. V was trimmed by 6 bases and J by 5 bases, leaving 16 bases between them. The germline V gene encodes CDR1 MGHDK and CDR2 SYGVNS. The CDR3 loop reads CASRVVGGNTEAFF. CDR3 sequence (DNA): TGTGCCAGCAGGGTCGTCGGAGGAAATACTGAAGCTTTCTTT.

The chain combines TRBV7-2 with TRBJ2-3; 7 bases match TRBD2. The CDR3 loop spans 16 amino acids. Germline loops: CDR1 SGHTA, CDR2 FQGNSA. Trimming cost V 2 bases and J 2 bases; bases outside gene matches: 7. CDR3 sequence reads: CASSLNGGGVTDTQYF. The CDR3 DNA reads as TGTGCCAGCAGCTTAAACGGTGGGGGGGTCACAGATACGCAGTATTTT.

There are a few counts of this clone. The gene calls are TRBV6-6 and TRBJ2-7, with D hard to call. Trimming cost V 7 bases and J 0 bases, with 16 bases left between them. Germline values: CDR1 MNHNY, CDR2 SVGAGI (reference sequence). CDR3 length: 15 amino acids. The CDR3 DNA reads as TGTGCCAGCACCCGAGCCGAGACACCCTCCTACGAGCAGTACTTC. Its protein is CASTRAETPSYEQYF.

The V gene is TRBV2, the J gene TRBJ1-2, with D perhaps TRBD1 (5 bases). Germline values: CDR1 SNHLY, CDR2 FYNNEI. There are 13 residues in the CDR3. V was pared by 1 base and J by 8 bases, with 11 bases between. In DNA, the CDR3 is TGTGCCAGCAGTGAAGACTATAGGGGAGGCTACACCTTC. It is translated as CASSEDYRGGYTF.